The present T cell receptor beta chain was sequenced within a study of CD8+ T cells in alopecia areata. General study results and limits: A single nonresponder leaves the baseline CD8+ expansion link to response uncertain. Persistence during tofacitinib was seen for many expanded lesional clones in scalp and blood. Lesional scalp displayed greater clonality than normal scalp, most notably in alopecia totalis/universalis.

As concerns this clone: Antigen: not known.

Treatment specified: oral pan-JAK inhibitor, 5-10 mg twice daily. Sampling of alopecia areata patients yielded lesional scalp punch biopsies as well as peripheral blood. Germline assignment: CDR1 MNHEY and CDR2 SVGAGI. CDR3 length equals 15 residues. Trimming left V 6 bases short and J 0 bases short, with 14 bases between. Sequencing used cDNA as its template, made by extracting RNA and reverse transcribing it. Clones were sequenced by immunoSEQ multiplex PCR, and TCRdb holds only the in-frame ones, with some missing. The table records roughly 150,000 clones, 45% to 60% of them present only once. This sequence was found in a human donor with alopecia areata. The rearrangement joins TRBV6-5 to TRBJ1-2; D unclear. Here the sequenced sample was CD8+ T cells sorted from blood, taken at week 4, from a patient treated with tofacitinib. Here the CDR3 DNA reads TGTGCCAGCAGACGAACAGCTACTTCTAACTATGGCTACACCTTC. Its protein product is CASRRTATSNYGYTF.